The T cell receptor beta chain under discussion was sequenced for a study of CD8+CD57+ T cells in acquired aplastic anemia (dated by TCRdb to 2016 to 2019). With respect to the entire study: A mean of about 3.2 ug of DNA, ranging from roughly 0.18 to 30 ug, was extracted from sorted CD4+ and CD8+ cells. CD8+CD57+ expansion was defined as frequency above the mean frequency observed in healthy subjects.

Here V drops 3 bases and J drops 6 bases, and the junction holds 7 bases not matched to any gene. The cysteine opens and the phenylalanine closes a CDR3 of 15 amino acids. CDR3 DNA is the only sequence kept; it has 45 bases, read in frame from the first base. The germline V gene gives CDR1 as KGHDR and CDR2 as SFDVKD. Notes on this clonotype: There is no known antigen for this receptor. No base-level quality is on record; no much larger clone is a single base apart.

Profiling of TCR beta VDJ combinations and CDR3 sequences used genomic DNA as the template. An Illumina HiSeq 2000 was the platform used for TCR repertoire sequencing. Per the authors' processing: TRBV/TRBJ rearrangement plots, CDR3 size and DJ length profiles, and Simpson's diversity index were used to evaluate the repertoires. The most abundant DNA sequence in the deep sequencing data was taken as the immunodominant clone. CDR3 amino acid sequences were screened for sharing across subjects and were compared with published repertoires and the VDJdb database. The public reads were reprocessed in TCRdb via fastp at Q25 and MiXCR, keeping in-frame beta chains. Every CDR3 protein is listed once, alongside the most common genes and DNA of its rows. For this entry, the V and J calls and clone size follow TCRdb and not the study's own pipeline. Counted in this sample were roughly 180,000 distinct CDR3 sequences; roughly 50% of them appeared once. The biggest ten clones account for roughly 13% of the sample.

Flow cytometry had shown CD8+CD57+ cell expansion in the patients selected for sequencing. Severe acquired aplastic anemia was diagnosed in all patients according to International Study of Aplastic Anemia and Agranulocytosis and Camitta criteria. No patient had received any therapy when blood was sampled. TCR repertoires of sorted CD4+ and CD8+ blood T cells from severe aplastic anemia patients and healthy subjects were deep-sequenced in the study. In the USA, patient enrollment took place under clinicaltrials.gov protocols 00001620, 01623167, 00001397, 00071045, 00081523 and 00961064. Ficoll-Paque density gradient centrifugation was used to isolate peripheral blood mononuclear cells. CD4+ and CD8+ T cells were sorted by FACS or magnetic beads before DNA extraction. General findings and caveats noted by the study authors: Between patients and healthy controls, no significant difference in CD8+ Simpson's diversity was found (P=0.060). About 30 CD8+ CDR3 sequences were found to be shared between patients and controls, but these sequences appeared to be highly expressed in patients and within the immunodominant clones of the patients.

What was sequenced was sorted CD4+, CD8+, or CD8+CD57+ T cells (not recorded which) from PBMCs. The receptor chain draws on TRBV24-1 and TRBJ1-5; 7 central nucleotides agree with TRBD1. The sequence came from a human donor with aplastic anemia. The CDR3 amino acid sequence is: CATSDRRQGAQPQHF. The nucleotide sequence is TGTGCCACCAGTGATCGTAGACAGGGTGCTCAGCCCCAGCATTTT.